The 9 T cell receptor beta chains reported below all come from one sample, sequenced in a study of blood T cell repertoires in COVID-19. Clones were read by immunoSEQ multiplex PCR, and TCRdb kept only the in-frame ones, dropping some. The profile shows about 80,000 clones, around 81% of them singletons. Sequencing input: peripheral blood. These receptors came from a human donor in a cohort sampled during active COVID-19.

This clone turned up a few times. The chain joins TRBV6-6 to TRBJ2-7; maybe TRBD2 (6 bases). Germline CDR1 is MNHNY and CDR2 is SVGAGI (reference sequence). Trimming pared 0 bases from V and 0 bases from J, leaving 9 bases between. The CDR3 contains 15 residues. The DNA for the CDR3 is TGTGCCAGCAGTTACTCAGGAGGGGCCTCCTACGAGCAGTACTTC. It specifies CASSYSGGASYEQYF.

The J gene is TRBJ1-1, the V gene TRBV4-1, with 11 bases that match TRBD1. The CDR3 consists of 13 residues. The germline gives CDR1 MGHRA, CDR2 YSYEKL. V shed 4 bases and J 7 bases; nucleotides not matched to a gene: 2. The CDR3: CASSPDRGREAFF. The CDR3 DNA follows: TGCGCCAGCAGCCCGGACAGGGGGCGTGAAGCTTTCTTT.

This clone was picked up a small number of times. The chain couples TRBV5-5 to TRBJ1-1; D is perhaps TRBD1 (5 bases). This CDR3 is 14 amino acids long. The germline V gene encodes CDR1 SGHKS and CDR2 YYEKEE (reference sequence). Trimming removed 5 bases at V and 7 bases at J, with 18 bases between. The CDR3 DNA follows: TGTGCCAGCAGTTACCAACCTCTGACAGATGAAGCTTTCTTT. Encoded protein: CASSYQPLTDEAFF.

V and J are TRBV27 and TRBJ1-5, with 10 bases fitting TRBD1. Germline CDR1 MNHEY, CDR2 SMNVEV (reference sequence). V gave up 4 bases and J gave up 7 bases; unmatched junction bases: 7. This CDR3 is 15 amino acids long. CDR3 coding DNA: TGTGCCAGCAGTTCGGGACAGGGGTCCATACAGCCCCAGCATTTT. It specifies CASSSGQGSIQPQHF.

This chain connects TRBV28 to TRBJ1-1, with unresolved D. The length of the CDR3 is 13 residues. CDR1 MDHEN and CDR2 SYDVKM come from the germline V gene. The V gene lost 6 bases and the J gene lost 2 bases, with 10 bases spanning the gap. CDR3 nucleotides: TGTGCCAGCAGAATATTGAGTAACACTGAAGCTTTCTTT. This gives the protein CASRILSNTEAFF. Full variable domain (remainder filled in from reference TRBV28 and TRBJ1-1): DVKVTQSSRYLVKRTGEKVFLECVQDMDHENMFWYRQDPGLGLRLIYFSYDVKMKEKGDIPEGYSVSREKKERFSLILESASTNQTSMYLCASRILSNTEAFFGQGTRLTVV.

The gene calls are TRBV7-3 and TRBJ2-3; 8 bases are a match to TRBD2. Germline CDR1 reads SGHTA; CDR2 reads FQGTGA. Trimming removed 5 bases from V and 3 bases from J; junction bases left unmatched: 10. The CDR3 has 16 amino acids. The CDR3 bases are TGTGCCAGCAGCCCATTCTCGATAGCGGGGACAGATACGCAGTATTTT. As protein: CASSPFSIAGTDTQYF.

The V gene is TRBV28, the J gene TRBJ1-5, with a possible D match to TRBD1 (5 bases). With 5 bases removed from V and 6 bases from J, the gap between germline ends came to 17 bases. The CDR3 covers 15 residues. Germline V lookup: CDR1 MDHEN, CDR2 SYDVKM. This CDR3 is CASSVGTGGSQPQHF. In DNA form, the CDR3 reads TGTGCCAGCAGTGTAGGGACCGGGGGTTCTCAGCCCCAGCATTTT.

CDR3 coding DNA: TGCAGCGTTGACGGAACGAGGGGCACAGATACGCAGTATTTT. Translating it yields CSVDGTRGTDTQYF. The chain has TRBV29-1 and TRBJ2-3; TRBD2 is a possible D gene (5 bases). This CDR3 contains 14 residues. Germline values: CDR1 SQVTM, CDR2 ANQGSEA. V gave up 3 bases and J gave up 1 base, with 11 bases separating them.

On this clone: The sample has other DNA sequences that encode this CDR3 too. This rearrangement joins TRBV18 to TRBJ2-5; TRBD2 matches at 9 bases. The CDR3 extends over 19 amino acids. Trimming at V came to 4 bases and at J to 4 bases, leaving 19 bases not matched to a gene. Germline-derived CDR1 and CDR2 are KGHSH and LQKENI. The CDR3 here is CASSHSLPFAGGPRETQYF. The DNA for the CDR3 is TGTGCCAGCTCACACTCCCTACCCTTCGCGGGAGGGCCAAGAGAGACCCAGTACTTC.